This is a list of T cell receptor beta chains from one sample in a study of OX40 agonist ivuxolimab in advanced cancers. Clones were read by immunoSEQ multiplex PCR, and TCRdb kept only the in-frame ones, dropping some. The sample gives 73,000 or so clones, about 81% of which show up once; 2% to 2.5% is in the top ten. Sequencing used CD4+ or CD8+ T cells sorted from blood, obtained in a trial of the OX40 agonist ivuxolimab. Receptors were obtained from an adult with an advanced solid tumor such as melanoma, head and neck, liver or kidney cancer. Each CDR3 is given with its conserved first and last residue. Fields, in order: V gene, D gene, J gene, CDR3 DNA, CDR3 protein. The D gene is left open where the match is weak.

v_call: TRBV11-2; d_call: TRBD2; j_call: TRBJ2-3; cdr3_nt: TGTGCCAGCACCCGGGGAAGCGGGGGGCCATCAGATACGCAGTATTTT; cdr3_aa: CASTRGSGGPSDTQYF
v_call: TRBV7-2; d_call: -; j_call: TRBJ2-3; cdr3_nt: TGTGCCAGCAGCCCGCGCACAGATACGCAGTATTTT; cdr3_aa: CASSPRTDTQYF
v_call: TRBV19; d_call: -; j_call: TRBJ2-5; cdr3_nt: TGTGCCAGTAGTATTTCCAGGGAAGAGACCCAGTACTTC; cdr3_aa: CASSISREETQYF
v_call: TRBV9; d_call: TRBD2; j_call: TRBJ2-3; cdr3_nt: TGTGCCAGCAGCGTAGGCGGGGGGCGCACAGATACGCAGTATTTT; cdr3_aa: CASSVGGGRTDTQYF
v_call: TRBV28; d_call: -; j_call: TRBJ2-7; cdr3_nt: TGTGCCAGCACCTCACAGATTACCTACGAGCAGTACTTC; cdr3_aa: CASTSQITYEQYF
v_call: TRBV14; d_call: TRBD1; j_call: TRBJ1-6; cdr3_nt: TGTGCCAGCAGCCAAGAGGGACAGTATAATTCACCCCTCCACTTT; cdr3_aa: CASSQEGQYNSPLHF
v_call: TRBV11-2; d_call: -; j_call: TRBJ2-5; cdr3_nt: TGTGCCAGCAGCTTAGATTGGGGCAGTTTCCAAGAGACCCAGTACTTC; cdr3_aa: CASSLDWGSFQETQYF
v_call: TRBV7-9; d_call: -; j_call: TRBJ1-4; cdr3_nt: TGTGCCAGCAGCTTAGGGACAGCTAATGAAAAACTGTTTTTT; cdr3_aa: CASSLGTANEKLFF
v_call: TRBV6-5; d_call: -; j_call: TRBJ1-5; cdr3_nt: TGTGCCAGCAGTTACAGTATCTTTAGCAATCAGCCCCAGCATTTT; cdr3_aa: CASSYSIFSNQPQHF
v_call: TRBV11-3; d_call: -; j_call: TRBJ2-3; cdr3_nt: TGTGCCAGCAGCCCTACGTCGGGGTCAGATACGCAGTATTTT; cdr3_aa: CASSPTSGSDTQYF
v_call: TRBV10-3; d_call: TRBD1; j_call: TRBJ1-1; cdr3_nt: TGTGCCATCACCACCGACAGGGAGGCTGAAGCTTTCTTT; cdr3_aa: CAITTDREAEAFF
v_call: TRBV4-2; d_call: -; j_call: TRBJ1-2; cdr3_nt: TGTGCCAGCAGCCAAGAAGAACAGCTTTATGGCTACACCTTC; cdr3_aa: CASSQEEQLYGYTF
v_call: TRBV7-2; d_call: -; j_call: TRBJ1-4; cdr3_nt: TGTGCCAGCAGCCCCTCGCATTATGAAGACGAAAAACTGTTTTTT; cdr3_aa: CASSPSHYEDEKLFF
v_call: TRBV2; d_call: -; j_call: TRBJ2-3; cdr3_nt: TGTGCCAGCAGTGAAATCACAGATACGCAGTATTTT; cdr3_aa: CASSEITDTQYF
v_call: TRBV19; d_call: TRBD1; j_call: TRBJ1-6; cdr3_nt: TGTGCCAGGAAAATGCAGGGGGGGGTCCATACTGAAAGCTCCTATAATTCACCCCTCCACTTT; cdr3_aa: CARKMQGGVHTESSYNSPLHF